Below, 13 T cell receptor beta chains from the same sample are listed, as sequenced in a study of Tregs in tolerant kidney transplant recipients. Sequenced by immunoSEQ multiplex PCR; TCRdb stores in-frame clones only, minus some. The sample holds about 110,000 clones, nearly 90% seen once. This material consisted of CD4+ T cells from blood, taken before the transplant. The receptors come from a human donor who received a combined kidney and bone marrow transplant.

In its sample, this clone was seen a few times. The V and J genes are TRBV18 and TRBJ2-5; 7 positions match TRBD2. The CDR3 consists of 15 residues. V dropped 4 bases and J dropped 0; count of bases not matched to a gene: 5. CDR1 KGHSH and CDR2 LQKENI come from the germline V gene. CDR3 coding DNA: TGTGCCAGCTCACGGGAGGGACGGTACCAAGAGACCCAGTACTTC. Translation: CASSREGRYQETQYF.

The V call is TRBV7-9, the J call TRBJ2-1, with a tentative D call TRBD2 (6 bases). CDR3 length equals 17 residues. CDR1 is SEHNR, CDR2 FQNEAQ, per germline (reference sequence). V was pared by 4 bases and J by 4 bases, with 20 bases between. CDR3 amino acids: CASSSRGSGAHYNEQFF. The CDR3 coding sequence is TGTGCCAGCAGCTCCCGGGGTAGCGGAGCGCATTACAATGAGCAGTTCTTC.

V and J are TRBV10-3 and TRBJ2-3, with TRBD2 identical over 8 bases. V lost 11 bases and J lost 1; bases outside the gene matches: 8. The CDR3 is 14 amino acids. CDR1 and CDR2 (germline): ENHRY, SYGVKD. CDR3 DNA: TGTGCCCTCCGGGCGGGGGGCGGCACAGATACGCAGTATTTT. Protein: CALRAGGGTDTQYF.

The V gene is TRBV7-2, the J gene TRBJ2-5; 9 nucleotides agree with TRBD2. This CDR3 is 16 amino acids long. J gave up 4 bases and V 2 bases, and 8 bases lay outside the gene matches. The germline V gene encodes CDR1 SGHTA and CDR2 FQGNSA. CDR3 amino acids: CASSLRRGGVRETQYF. The CDR3 bases are TGTGCCAGCAGCTTAAGGCGGGGGGGCGTGCGAGAGACCCAGTACTTC.

The chain couples TRBV6-5 to TRBJ1-3; D gene uncertain. The V gene lost 3 bases and the J gene lost 0 bases, with 12 bases spanning the gap. Germline V gene lookup returns CDR1 MNHEY and CDR2 SVGAGI. There are 16 residues in the CDR3. CDR3 sequence reads: CASSYPRRGSGNTIYF. The CDR3 DNA is TGTGCCAGCAGTTATCCCAGACGAGGCTCTGGAAACACCATATATTTT.

The V gene is TRBV12-5, the J gene TRBJ2-7; D might be TRBD2 (5 bases). V lost 4 bases and J 2 bases, leaving 21 bases between the germline ends. CDR3 size: 17 residues. The germline gives CDR1 LGHNT, CDR2 FRNRAP. CDR3 nucleotide sequence: TGTGCTAGTGGTTGCCCCCCGTTGGAGCGGATCACCTACGAGCAGTACTTC. It yields the protein CASGCPPLERITYEQYF.

The V and J genes are TRBV11-3 and TRBJ2-2; TRBD1 matches at 9 bases. The germline CDR1 and CDR2 sequences are SGHNT and YENEEA. The CDR3 sequence is 16 residues long. Trimming took 4 bases from V and 4 from J; bases not matched to a gene: 7. The CDR3 coding sequence is TGTGCCAGCAGCTGGACGGTGACAGGGGGCACCGGGGAGCTGTTTTTT. The encoded protein is CASSWTVTGGTGELFF.

The rearrangement uses TRBV19 and TRBJ2-3, with TRBD1 matching 7 bases. With V trimmed by 4 bases and J by 6 bases, 4 bases remained unmatched. This CDR3 has 13 amino acids. CDR1 and CDR2 from the germline V gene are LNHDA and SQIVND (reference sequence). In nucleotides, the CDR3 is TGTGCCAGTAGTACGGACAGGCGGGATACGCAGTATTTT. Its translation is CASSTDRRDTQYF.

This sequence joins TRBV28 and TRBJ1-4; 7 nucleotides agree with TRBD1. This CDR3 region has 13 residues. The germline V gene encodes CDR1 MDHEN and CDR2 SYDVKM. Unmatched junction bases numbered 6, after V lost 6 bases and J lost 8 bases. CDR3 in amino acids: CASRLNRGEKLFF. As DNA, the CDR3 is TGTGCCAGCAGGCTCAACAGGGGCGAAAAACTGTTTTTT.

V gene TRBV19 combines with J gene TRBJ1-2, with a possible D match to TRBD1 (5 bases). This CDR3 is 15 amino acids long. With 4 bases removed from V and 7 bases from J, the gap between germline ends came to 19 bases. In germline, CDR1 is LNHDA, CDR2 SQIVND (reference sequence). The CDR3 sequence: CASSTPIRAYLGYTF. The DNA of the CDR3 is TGTGCCAGTAGTACCCCTATCAGGGCCTACCTTGGCTACACCTTC.

The J gene is TRBJ1-1, the V gene TRBV6-4, with 7 bases identical to TRBD1. This CDR3 region has 15 residues. The germline gives CDR1 MRHNA, CDR2 SNTAGT. V shed 1 base and J 5 bases; nucleotides not matched to a gene: 7. CDR3: CASSDYPVTGTEAFF. For the CDR3, the DNA is TGTGCCAGCAGTGACTACCCGGTGACAGGGACTGAAGCTTTCTTT.

The chain joins TRBV11-2 to TRBJ1-1, with unresolved D. The ends were cut back, 4 bases at V and 1 base at J, with 10 bases in the middle. The CDR3 covers 14 residues. Germline values: CDR1 SGHAT, CDR2 FQNNGV. The CDR3 DNA reads as TGTGCCAGCAGCTATCTAAGATGGAACACTGAAGCTTTCTTT. Protein product: CASSYLRWNTEAFF. Combining the CDR3 with reference TRBV11-2 and TRBJ1-1 gives the whole variable domain EAGVAQSPRYKIIEKRQSVAFWCNPISGHATLYWYQQILGQGPKLLIQFQNNGVVDDSQLPKDRFSAERLKGVDSTLKIQPAKLEDSAVYLCASSYLRWNTEAFFGQGTRLTVV.

The J gene is TRBJ2-3, the V gene TRBV5-4, with 7 positions matching TRBD1. The CDR3 runs to 17 residues. With 3 bases clipped from V and 0 bases from J, the junction kept 10 bases outside the gene matches. Germline V lookup: CDR1 SGHNT, CDR2 YYREEE (reference sequence). CDR3 bases: TGTGCCAGCAGCTCTCCAATGGGACAGACGAGCACAGATACGCAGTATTTT. Translating it yields CASSSPMGQTSTDTQYF.